This T cell receptor (beta chain) originates from a study of human T cells and chemical hapten exposure. This sample's time point: patch test 2, 6 weeks after DPC sensitization. The treatment was: therapeutic diphenylcyclopropenone sensitization with weekly scalp DPC. Germline lookup yields CDR1 MDHEN and CDR2 SYDVKM. With V trimmed by 6 bases and J by 6 bases, 3 bases remained unmatched. CDR3 length: 14 amino acids. Each CDR3 protein gets one entry after TCRdb re-called the RACE reads with MiXCR. The table has about 50,000 distinct CDR3 sequences, just under 10% seen once. This clonotype was seen more than once but under ten times.

The source of this sequence is a woman in her forties or fifties with alopecia areata. Some clones in this sample may be carry-over from other donors' samples. The gene calls are TRBV28 and TRBJ2-7, with 15 positions matching TRBD2. Sample: whole blood, taken in connection with sensitization to the hapten diphenylcyclopropenone (DPC). CDR3 amino acids: CASSTGLAGGEQYF. DNA for the CDR3: TGTGCCAGCAGCACGGGACTAGCGGGAGGCGAGCAGTACTTC.